These 26 T cell receptor beta chains originate from one sample sequenced in a study of CD8 T cells in ankylosing spondylitis. MiXCR, applied by TCRdb to the 5' RACE reads, yields one record per CDR3 protein. The sample holds some 350,000 distinct CDR3 sequences, about 15% seen once. Sequences were obtained from blood, either unsorted or a sorted T cell fraction (not recorded which). The source is a male donor with ankylosing spondylitis or in good health (not recorded which).

V usage is TRBV5-1 and J usage is TRBJ2-1; D ambiguous. Trimming cost V 4 bases and J 0 bases, with 14 bases left between them. The CDR3 consists of 16 residues. CDR1 is SGHRS and CDR2 is YFSETQ in the germline V gene. CDR3 bases: TGCGCCAGCAGCCTGGGCTACGCCAGCTCCTACAATGAGCAGTTCTTC. Translating gives CASSLGYASSYNEQFF.

Ten or more counts support this clonotype. V and J are TRBV11-3 and TRBJ2-1; 7 positions agree with TRBD1. The CDR3 has 14 amino acids. J lost 5 bases, V lost 5 bases, and 6 bases had no gene match. Per the germline V gene, CDR1 is SGHNT and CDR2 is YENEEA. DNA for the CDR3: TGTGCCAGCAGCCCGACAGGGTTCGACAATGAGCAGTTCTTC. This codes for CASSPTGFDNEQFF.

The chain recombines TRBV7-2 with TRBJ2-4, with 11 positions matching TRBD1. CDR3 length: 16 amino acids. Germline CDR1 and CDR2: SGHTA and FQGNSA. Trimming at V came to 5 bases and at J to 3 bases, leaving 6 bases not matched to a gene. This CDR3 is CASSADGTGGKNIQYF. In DNA form, the CDR3 reads TGTGCCAGCAGCGCGGATGGGACAGGGGGCAAAAACATTCAGTACTTC.

This chain joins TRBV7-9 and TRBJ2-3, with TRBD1 matching 7 bases. With V trimmed by 5 bases and J by 0 bases, 5 bases remained unmatched. The germline CDR1 and CDR2 sequences are SEHNR and FQNEAQ (reference sequence). The CDR3 has 15 amino acids. The CDR3 DNA is TGTGCCAGCAGCCTGGGACAGATTAGCACAGATACGCAGTATTTT. Its protein product is CASSLGQISTDTQYF.

This clonotype appeared a few times. The chain uses TRBV20-1 and TRBJ2-5; TRBD1 might be the D (6 bases). Looked up from germline, CDR1 is DFQATT and CDR2 is SNEGSKA (reference sequence). The ends were cut back, 6 bases at V and 4 bases at J, with 15 bases in the middle. CDR3 length equals 13 residues. The CDR3 sequence is CSAEERGRETQYF. For the CDR3, the DNA is TGCAGTGCCGAAGAGAGGGGGAGAGAGACCCAGTACTTC.

V is TRBV6-6 and J is TRBJ1-6, with 8 positions matching TRBD1. J gave up 2 bases and V 5 bases, and 11 bases lay outside the gene matches. CDR1 MNHNY and CDR2 SVGAGI come from the germline V gene (reference sequence). The CDR3 sequence is 18 residues long. The CDR3 sequence: CASSNPKPGGPYNSPLHF. The CDR3 DNA sequence: TGTGCCAGCAGTAACCCTAAACCAGGGGGCCCCTATAATTCACCCCTCCACTTT.

This chain connects TRBV12-3 or TRBV12-4 to TRBJ2-1; D is perhaps TRBD1 or TRBD2 (5 bases each). This CDR3 is 15 amino acids long. Trimming pared 3 bases from V and 4 bases from J, leaving 13 bases between. The CDR3 here is CASSFTGPAYNEQFF. The CDR3, as DNA: TGTGCCAGCAGTTTTACGGGACCTGCGTACAATGAGCAGTTCTTC.

This clonotype was seen only a few times. The chain employs TRBV12-3 or TRBV12-4 and TRBJ1-3; a possible D gene is TRBD1 (6 bases). The germline V and J ends were trimmed by 6 bases and 5 bases, with 14 bases remaining between them. There are 14 residues in the CDR3. The CDR3 bases are TGTGCCAGCAGGACCAAACAGGGTCGAAACACCATATATTTT. Translated: CASRTKQGRNTIYF.

This clonotype was seen ten or more times. V and J are TRBV21-1 and TRBJ2-3; TRBD1, the table's D call, lacks a check against the DNA. TRBV21-1 is noted as a pseudogene. This CDR3 contains 14 residues. The CDR3 DNA reads TGTGCCAGCAGCACCTACAGGGGCTCAGATACGCAGTATTTT. The encoded protein is CASSTYRGSDTQYF.

This clonotype appeared a few times. This sequence joins TRBV7-9 and TRBJ2-7; 8 nucleotides align to TRBD1. In germline, CDR1 is SEHNR, CDR2 FQNEAQ (reference sequence). The CDR3 is 15 amino acids. V shed 3 bases and J 1 base; nucleotides not matched to a gene: 5. CDR3: CASSFSGQVSYEQYF. CDR3 nucleotide sequence: TGTGCCAGCAGCTTTTCGGGACAGGTTTCCTACGAGCAGTACTTC.

This clonotype was observed many times. This chain uses TRBV6-4 with TRBJ2-3; 8 positions agree with TRBD2. This CDR3 is 14 amino acids long. V shed 3 bases and J 1 base; nucleotides not matched to a gene: 0. The germline V gene has CDR1 MRHNA and CDR2 SNTAGT. CDR3 loop: CASSERGGTDTQYF. CDR3 DNA sequence: TGTGCCAGCAGTGAGCGGGGGGGCACAGATACGCAGTATTTT.

The CDR3 reads CSANRGVREQYF. Here the CDR3 DNA reads TGCAGTGCTAATCGGGGGGTCCGCGAGCAGTACTTC. This sequence joins TRBV20-1 and TRBJ2-7; 7 nucleotides agree with TRBD2. This CDR3 comprises 12 residues. Looked up from germline, CDR1 is DFQATT and CDR2 is SNEGSKA (reference sequence). Trimming took 4 bases from V and 6 from J; bases not matched to a gene: 6.

This clonotype turned up a few times. This chain connects TRBV29-1 to TRBJ1-1; D unresolved. The CDR3 is 11 residues long. Germline CDR1 is SQVTM and CDR2 is ANQGSEA. V was clipped by 4 bases and J by 11 bases, with 14 bases between them. CDR3 residues: CSVVPGVPAFF. DNA of the CDR3: TGCAGCGTTGTCCCTGGCGTTCCGGCTTTCTTT.

V is TRBV5-8 and J is TRBJ2-7; the match to TRBD1 covers 8 bases. V dropped 2 bases and J dropped 5; count of bases not matched to a gene: 6. CDR3 size: 14 residues. Germline assignment: CDR1 SGHTS and CDR2 YDEGEE. The CDR3 here is CASSFDRGSNEQYF. DNA of the CDR3: TGTGCCAGCAGCTTCGACAGGGGTTCCAACGAGCAGTACTTC.

This clonotype was picked up many times. The chain combines TRBV4-2 with TRBJ1-1, with TRBD1 identical over 10 bases. The CDR3 contains 16 residues. CDR1 and CDR2 from the germline V gene are LGHNA and YNFKEQ. V lost 1 base to trimming and J lost 1 base; unmatched junction nucleotides: 3. CDR3 nucleotide sequence: TGTGCCAGCAGCCAAGGACAGGGGGCTGGGAACACTGAAGCTTTCTTT. Protein: CASSQGQGAGNTEAFF.

This clonotype was seen ten or more times. This rearrangement joins TRBV5-1 to TRBJ2-2; D gene unclear. Between the trimmed V and J ends, which lost 6 bases and 1 base, there was a span of 1 base. CDR3 length: 11 amino acids. Per germline, CDR1 SGHRS and CDR2 YFSETQ. The CDR3 loop is CASMNTGELFF. For the CDR3, the DNA is TGCGCCAGCATGAACACCGGGGAGCTGTTTTTT.

This sequence joins TRBV12-3 or TRBV12-4 and TRBJ2-7; D possibly corresponds to TRBD2 (6 bases). The V and J ends lost 6 bases and 0 bases respectively, with 15 bases between them. CDR3 size: 15 residues. In nucleotides, the CDR3 is TGTGCCAGCAGACTATCGGGGGTAAGCTCCTACGAGCAGTACTTC. Amino acid sequence: CASRLSGVSSYEQYF.

About this clonotype itself: Relative to the germline gene, one junction end is altered; a read error may explain this. V and J are TRBV5-1 and TRBJ2-7; TRBD1 is a possible D gene (6 bases). Germline lookup yields CDR1 SGHRS and CDR2 YFSETQ. CDR3 size: 13 residues. CDR3 residues: CASSNRDMATVLF. In DNA form, the CDR3 reads TGCGCCAGCAGCAACCGGGACATGGCGACGGTTCTCTTC.

The CDR3 is CASSFRVQGSDTQYF. CDR3 sequence (DNA): TGCGCCAGCAGCTTCCGGGTCCAGGGGAGTGATACGCAGTATTTT. V and J are TRBV5-1 and TRBJ2-3; weak D call: TRBD1 (6 bases). CDR1 SGHRS and CDR2 YFSETQ come from the germline V gene. Trimming left V 2 bases short and J 6 bases short, with 16 bases between. CDR3 size: 15 residues.

The chain carries TRBV11-2 and TRBJ2-1, with no clear D. This CDR3 is built from 14 residues. V was pared by 4 bases and J by 8 bases, with 15 bases between. The germline V gene encodes CDR1 SGHAT and CDR2 FQNNGV. The CDR3 loop is CASSSPMRLDEQFF. CDR3 bases: TGTGCCAGCAGCTCCCCGATGAGGCTGGATGAGCAGTTCTTC. Drawing the rest from reference TRBV11-2 and TRBJ2-1, the complete variable domain is EAGVAQSPRYKIIEKRQSVAFWCNPISGHATLYWYQQILGQGPKLLIQFQNNGVVDDSQLPKDRFSAERLKGVDSTLKIQPAKLEDSAVYLCASSSPMRLDEQFFGPGTRLTVL.

This clonotype was recorded a few times. The chain recombines TRBV7-6 with TRBJ2-7, with D unresolved. CDR1 is SGHVS and CDR2 is FNYEAQ in the germline V gene. V lost 5 bases to trimming and J lost 5 bases, with 7 bases between them. This CDR3 has 11 residues. CDR3 coding DNA: TGTGCCAGCAGCATGTATGACGAGCAGTACTTC. Translated: CASSMYDEQYF.

The table lists this clonotype with a few counts. This rearrangement joins TRBV6-1 to TRBJ2-5; no definite D call. This CDR3 spans 13 amino acids. Trimming took off 2 bases at V and 5 bases at J, with 9 bases between the two ends. Per the germline V gene, CDR1 is MNHNS and CDR2 is SASEGT. The CDR3 DNA sequence: TGTGCCAGCAGTGAAATGGGTATGGAGACCCAGTACTTC. This translates into CASSEMGMETQYF.

V gene TRBV7-2 combines with J gene TRBJ2-3; a weak D match, TRBD2 (5 bases). This CDR3 is built from 15 residues. Between the trimmed V and J ends, which lost 2 bases and 2 bases, there was a span of 11 bases. The germline V gene encodes CDR1 SGHTA and CDR2 FQGNSA. This CDR3 reads CASSLSSGNTDTQYF. CDR3 in DNA: TGTGCCAGCAGCTTATCATCGGGGAACACAGATACGCAGTATTTT.

Only a few counts were recorded for this clonotype. The DNA for the CDR3 is TGTGCCAGCAGCCCCCCCTCTGCCCGCGGATACGGCGGGGAGCTGTTTTTT. The encoded protein is CASSPPSARGYGGELFF. The V call is TRBV7-2, the J call TRBJ2-2; no reliable D call. The CDR3 spans 17 residues. Per germline, CDR1 SGHTA and CDR2 FQGNSA. V was cut by 5 bases and J by 7 bases, with 23 bases left in between.

The table lists this clonotype with a few counts. CDR3 DNA: TGTGCCAGCAGTTACTCGATGTCAGGGAACACAGATACGCAGTATTTT. Translating gives CASSYSMSGNTDTQYF. The chain has TRBV6-5 and TRBJ2-3; D is perhaps TRBD1 (5 bases). Germline loops: CDR1 MNHEY, CDR2 SVGAGI. The CDR3 is 16 residues long. Trimming took 0 bases from V and 2 from J, leaving 12 bases between them.

The V gene is TRBV5-6, the J gene TRBJ2-7, with D unresolved. This CDR3 spans 12 amino acids. The germline V gene has CDR1 SGHDT and CDR2 YYEEEE. V was clipped by 2 bases and J by 1 base, with 4 bases between them. CDR3 DNA: TGTGCCAGCAGCTTCATGTCCTACGAGCAGTACTTC. Its protein product is CASSFMSYEQYF. Variable domain in full (rest from reference TRBV5-6 and TRBJ2-7): DAGVTQSPTHLIKTRGQQVTLRCSPKSGHDTVSWYQQALGQGPQFIFQYYEEEERQRGNFPDRFSGHQFPNYSSELNVNALLLGDSALYLCASSFMSYEQYFGPGTRLTVT.